The source of this T cell receptor (beta chain) is a study of human T cells and chemical hapten exposure. At the level of the study: Cases of alopecia areata, totalis or universalis occurred in a predominantly female patient group.

Unique molecular identifiers were affixed to discrete cDNA molecules within the library. TCRdb processed the RACE reads anew with MiXCR; each CDR3 protein has one entry. Among just over 350,000 distinct CDR3 sequences listed, about 6% were seen once. This clonotype was recorded at least ten times. Its antigen is unidentified. General study results and limits: In comparison with controls, expanded TCRs gave rise to a significantly larger number of large CDR3 similarity clusters.

Regarding time point: patch test 2, 6 weeks after DPC sensitization. As for treatment: therapeutic diphenylcyclopropenone sensitization with weekly scalp DPC. Blood was collected ahead of every patch test applied. The TCR was taken from a woman younger than 35 with alopecia areata. Some clones in this sample may be carry-over from other donors' samples. The material was whole blood, obtained in connection with sensitization to the hapten diphenylcyclopropenone (DPC).

CDR3 sequence (DNA): TGTGCCAGCAGCGGGGACAGGGACGAGCAGTACTTC. This translates into CASSGDRDEQYF. The rearrangement uses TRBV9 and TRBJ2-7; 9 bases are a match to TRBD1. This CDR3 region has 12 residues. J gave up 5 bases and V 3 bases, and 0 bases lay outside the gene matches. CDR1 SGDLS and CDR2 YYNGEE come from the germline V gene.